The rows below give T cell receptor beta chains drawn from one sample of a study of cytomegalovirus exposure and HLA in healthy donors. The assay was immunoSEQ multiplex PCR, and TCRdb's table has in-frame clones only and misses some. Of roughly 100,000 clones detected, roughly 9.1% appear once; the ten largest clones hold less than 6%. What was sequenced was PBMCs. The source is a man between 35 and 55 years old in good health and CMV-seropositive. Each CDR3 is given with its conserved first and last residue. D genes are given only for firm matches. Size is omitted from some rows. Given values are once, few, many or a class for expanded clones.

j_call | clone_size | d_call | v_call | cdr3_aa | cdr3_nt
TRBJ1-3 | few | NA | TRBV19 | CASSQDYSSGNTIYF | TGTGCCAGTAGTCAGGACTACTCCTCTGGAAACACCATATATTTT
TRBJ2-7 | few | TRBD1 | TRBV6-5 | CASKGDRGRSYEQYF | TGTGCCAGCAAGGGGGACAGGGGGAGGTCCTACGAGCAGTACTTC
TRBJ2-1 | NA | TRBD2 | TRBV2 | CASSFTSGRANEQFF | TGTGCCAGCAGCTTCACTAGCGGGAGGGCAAATGAGCAGTTCTTC
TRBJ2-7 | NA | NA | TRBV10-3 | CAISESTGHYEQYF | TGTGCCATCAGTGAGTCTACAGGGCACTACGAGCAGTACTTC
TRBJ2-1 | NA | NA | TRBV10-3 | CAISESEKQFF | TGTGCCATCAGTGAGTCAGAGAAGCAGTTCTTC
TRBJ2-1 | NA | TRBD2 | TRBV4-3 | CASSQGGSGRDNEQFF | TGCGCCAGCAGCCAAGGGGGAAGCGGGAGGGATAATGAGCAGTTCTTC
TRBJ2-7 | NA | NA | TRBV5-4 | CASSTGGATFYEQYF | TGTGCCAGCAGCACCGGAGGGGCAACGTTTTACGAGCAGTACTTC
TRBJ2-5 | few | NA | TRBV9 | CASSVGDFRKETQYF | TGTGCCAGCAGCGTGGGGGACTTCAGGAAAGAGACCCAGTACTTC
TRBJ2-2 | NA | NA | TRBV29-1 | CSALSGSIWGGELFF | TGCAGCGCCCTTAGCGGTTCCATCTGGGGCGGGGAGCTGTTTTTT
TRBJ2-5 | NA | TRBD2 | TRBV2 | CASSEWVSSGALETQYF | TGTGCCAGCAGTGAATGGGTGTCTAGCGGGGCCTTAGAGACCCAGTACTTC
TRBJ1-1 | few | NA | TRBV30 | CAWSGSYGKTEAFF | TGTGCCTGGAGCGGCTCCTACGGGAAGACTGAAGCTTTCTTT
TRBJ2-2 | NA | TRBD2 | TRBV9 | CASSTSGRSTGELFF | TGTGCCAGCAGCACTAGCGGGAGGAGCACCGGGGAGCTGTTTTTT
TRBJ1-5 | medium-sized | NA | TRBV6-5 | CASSYSGEGNQPQHF | TGTGCCAGCAGTTATTCGGGGGAGGGCAATCAGCCCCAGCATTTT
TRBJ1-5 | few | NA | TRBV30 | CAWSAGDNQPQHF | TGTGCCTGGAGTGCCGGGGACAATCAGCCCCAGCATTTT
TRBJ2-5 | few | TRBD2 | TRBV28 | CASSSGTSGFLGRETQYF | TGTGCCAGCAGTTCGGGGACTAGCGGGTTCTTGGGTCGAGAGACCCAGTACTTC
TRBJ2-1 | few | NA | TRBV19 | CASNAGIAYNEQFF | TGTGCCAGTAACGCCGGGATCGCCTACAATGAGCAGTTCTTC
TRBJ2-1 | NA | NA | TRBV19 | CASSMTFPPGAYNEQFF | TGTGCCAGTAGTATGACCTTCCCCCCAGGGGCCTACAATGAGCAGTTCTTC
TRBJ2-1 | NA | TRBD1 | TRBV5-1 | CASSVGQGINEQFF | TGCGCCAGCAGCGTGGGACAGGGAATTAATGAGCAGTTCTTC
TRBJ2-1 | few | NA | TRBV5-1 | CASSYLVAYNEQFF | TGCGCCAGCAGTTACTTGGTAGCCTACAATGAGCAGTTCTTC
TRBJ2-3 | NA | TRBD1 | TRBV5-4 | CASSIPGTEFTDTQYF | TGTGCCAGCAGTATTCCCGGGACAGAATTCACAGATACGCAGTATTTT
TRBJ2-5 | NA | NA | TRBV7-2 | CASSFLAETQYF | TGTGCCAGCAGCTTCTTGGCCGAGACCCAGTACTTC
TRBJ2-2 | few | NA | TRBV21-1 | CASSKKRGQREIIMDTGELFF | TGTGCCAGCAGCAAAAAAAGGGGCCAGCGGGAGATTATAATGGACACCGGGGAGCTGTTTTTT
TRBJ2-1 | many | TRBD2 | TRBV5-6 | CASSLLGGGRRSYNEQFF | TGTGCCAGCAGCTTGCTTGGAGGCGGGAGGCGATCCTACAATGAGCAGTTCTTC
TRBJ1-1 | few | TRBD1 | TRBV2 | CASSGQGGTEAFF | TGTGCCAGCAGTGGACAGGGGGGCACTGAAGCTTTCTTT
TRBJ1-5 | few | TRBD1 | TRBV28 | CASSHRGQGNQPQHF | TGTGCCAGCAGTCACAGGGGGCAGGGCAATCAGCCCCAGCATTTT
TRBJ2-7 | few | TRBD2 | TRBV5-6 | CASSFLAGANSYEQYF | TGTGCCAGCAGCTTCCTAGCGGGAGCGAACTCCTACGAGCAGTACTTC
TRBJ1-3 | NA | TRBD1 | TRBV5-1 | CASRGGQGSSGNTIYF | TGCGCCAGCAGAGGGGGACAGGGATCGTCCGGAAACACCATATATTTT
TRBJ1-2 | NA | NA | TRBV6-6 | CASISEISRYGYTF | TGTGCCAGCATAAGCGAGATCAGTCGCTATGGCTACACCTTC
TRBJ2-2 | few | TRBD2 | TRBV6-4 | CASSDGTSDTGELFF | TGTGCCAGCAGTGACGGGACTAGCGACACCGGGGAGCTGTTTTTT
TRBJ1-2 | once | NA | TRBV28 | CASLGGRVGDYGYTF | TGTGCCAGCCTTGGGGGGAGGGTTGGCGACTATGGCTACACCTTC
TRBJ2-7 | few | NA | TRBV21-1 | CASEGDNNYEQYF | TGTGCCAGCGAGGGGGACAACAACTACGAGCAGTACTTC
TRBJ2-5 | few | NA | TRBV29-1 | CSVLGGQWETQYF | TGCAGCGTCTTGGGGGGACAGTGGGAGACCCAGTACTTC
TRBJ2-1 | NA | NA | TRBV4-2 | CASSQDINNEQFF | TGTGCCAGCAGCCAAGATATTAACAATGAGCAGTTCTTC
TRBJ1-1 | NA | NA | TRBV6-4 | CASSREGDTEAFF | TGTGCCAGCAGTCGAGAGGGAGACACTGAAGCTTTCTTT
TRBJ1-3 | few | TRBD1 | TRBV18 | CASSPRQGDSGNTIYF | TGTGCCAGCTCACCGCGACAGGGGGACTCTGGAAACACCATATATTTT
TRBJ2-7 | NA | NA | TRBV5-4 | CASSLSSGSSYEQYF | TGTGCCAGCAGCTTGAGTTCTGGCAGCTCCTACGAGCAGTACTTC
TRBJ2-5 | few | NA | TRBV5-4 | CASSFRQYEETQYF | TGTGCCAGCAGCTTCAGACAGTACGAAGAGACCCAGTACTTC
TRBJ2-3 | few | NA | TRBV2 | CASKDHLGADTQYF | TGTGCCAGCAAGGATCACCTCGGGGCAGATACGCAGTATTTT
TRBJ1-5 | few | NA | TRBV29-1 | CSVEDPGQPQHF | TGCAGCGTTGAAGATCCGGGGCAGCCCCAGCATTTT
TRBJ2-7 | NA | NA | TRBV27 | CASSFGRDYEQYF | TGTGCCAGCAGTTTCGGCAGGGACTACGAGCAGTACTTC
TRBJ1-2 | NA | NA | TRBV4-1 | CASSPNENDRLSGYTF | TGCGCCAGCAGCCCAAACGAGAACGACAGGCTGTCTGGCTACACCTTC
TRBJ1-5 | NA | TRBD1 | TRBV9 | CASSVGQGANQPQHF | TGTGCCAGCAGCGTAGGACAGGGGGCGAATCAGCCCCAGCATTTT
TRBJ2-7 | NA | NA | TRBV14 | CASSQTRGPYEQYF | TGTGCCAGCAGCCAAACGAGAGGCCCCTACGAGCAGTACTTC
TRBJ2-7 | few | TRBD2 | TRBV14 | CASRGAGLYEQYF | TGTGCCAGCAGGGGAGCGGGACTCTACGAGCAGTACTTC
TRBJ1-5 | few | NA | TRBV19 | CASSISQGYYSNQPQHF | TGTGCCAGTAGTATAAGTCAGGGCTACTATAGCAATCAGCCCCAGCATTTT
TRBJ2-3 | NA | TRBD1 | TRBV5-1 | CASSSRQGLDTQYF | TGCGCCAGCAGCTCGCGACAGGGGCTAGATACGCAGTATTTT
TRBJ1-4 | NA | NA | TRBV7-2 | CASSLDSSNEKLFF | TGTGCCAGCAGCTTAGACAGTTCTAATGAAAAACTGTTTTTT
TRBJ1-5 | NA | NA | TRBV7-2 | CASSSGIYQPQHF | TGTGCCAGCAGCTCAGGGATTTATCAGCCCCAGCATTTT
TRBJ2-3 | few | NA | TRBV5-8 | CASRWSGATDTQYF | TGTGCCAGCAGGTGGTCAGGGGCCACAGATACGCAGTATTTT
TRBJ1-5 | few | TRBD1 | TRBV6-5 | CASSSDRESNQPQHF | TGTGCCAGCAGTTCGGACAGGGAGAGCAATCAGCCCCAGCATTTT
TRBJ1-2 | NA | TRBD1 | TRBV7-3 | CASSLTGDRANYGYTF | TGTGCCAGCAGCTTAACAGGGGACAGGGCTAACTATGGCTACACCTTC